The 14 T cell receptor beta chains below come from one sample, sequenced in a study of shared clonotypes between healthy human individuals. Sequencing used immunoSEQ multiplex PCR; TCRdb keeps in-frame clones, though not all of them. The table records more than 2,000,000 clones, 93% of them present only once. Sequencing was performed on naive CD4+ T cells from PBMCs. Subset given: CD45RA+ positively selected. The receptors shown here come from a man younger than 35 in good health. Some clones in this sample may be carry-over from other donors' samples.

This chain links TRBV7-7 with TRBJ2-2; 7 bases agree with TRBD1. CDR1 is SSHAT, CDR2 FNYEAQ, per germline (reference sequence). This CDR3 has 15 residues. Trimming cost V 1 base and J 1 base; bases outside gene matches: 0. CDR3 sequence (DNA): TGTGCCAGCAGCTTAGGGGACAGGAACACCGGGGAGCTGTTTTTT. Protein product: CASSLGDRNTGELFF.

This rearrangement joins TRBV5-5 to TRBJ2-2; D unclear. CDR3 length: 13 residues. In germline, CDR1 is SGHKS, CDR2 YYEKEE (reference sequence). V shed 0 bases and J shed 7 bases, with 7 bases lying between them. This CDR3 is CASSLGPYGELFF. The CDR3 coding sequence is TGTGCCAGCAGCTTGGGTCCCTACGGGGAGCTGTTTTTT.

V gene TRBV5-1 combines with J gene TRBJ1-1, with D possibly TRBD1 on 5 matching bases. There are 14 residues in the CDR3. Trimming pared 4 bases from V and 2 bases from J, leaving 12 bases between. Germline V gene sequence: CDR1 SGHRS, CDR2 YFSETQ. This CDR3 is CASSVGGPNTEAFF. The CDR3 DNA follows: TGCGCCAGCAGCGTTGGGGGACCCAACACTGAAGCTTTCTTT. The whole variable domain, filled in from reference TRBV5-1 and TRBJ1-1, reads KAGVTQTPRYLIKTRGQQVTLSCSPISGHRSVSWYQQTPGQGLQFLFEYFSETQRNKGNFPGRFSGRQFSNSRSEMNVSTLELGDSALYLCASSVGGPNTEAFFGQGTRLTVV.

With regard to this clone: Other DNA sequences in this sample translate to the same CDR3. The V and J genes are TRBV7-2 and TRBJ2-3, with 9 positions matching TRBD2. J gave up 2 bases and V 5 bases, and 2 bases lay outside the gene matches. Looked up from germline, CDR1 is SGHTA and CDR2 is FQGNSA. The CDR3 length is 14 residues. DNA for the CDR3: TGTGCCAGCAGCCTGGGACTAGCCACAGATACGCAGTATTTT. Translated, it gives CASSLGLATDTQYF.

The CDR3 is CASSIGDRPNYGYTF. CDR3 coding DNA: TGCGCCAGCAGCATAGGGGACAGGCCCAACTATGGCTACACCTTC. The gene calls are TRBV5-1 and TRBJ1-2, with 8 bases matching TRBD1. The CDR3 spans 15 residues. Germline values: CDR1 SGHRS, CDR2 YFSETQ. V was pared by 4 bases and J by 2 bases, with 7 bases of the junction left unmatched.

The chain carries TRBV4-3 and TRBJ2-3; 9 bases align to TRBD2. Unmatched junction bases numbered 2, after V lost 3 bases and J lost 4 bases. CDR1 LGHNA and CDR2 YSLEER come from the germline V gene. The CDR3 covers 14 residues. This CDR3 reads CASSQLAGADTQYF. The CDR3 bases are TGCGCCAGCAGCCAGTTAGCGGGAGCAGATACGCAGTATTTT.

This clone was seen once. The genes are TRBV4-1 and TRBJ2-7, with 7 bases fitting TRBD1. With 4 bases clipped from V and 7 bases from J, the junction kept 13 bases outside the gene matches. In germline, CDR1 is MGHRA, CDR2 YSYEKL. This CDR3 contains 15 residues. The CDR3 sequence is CASSLSQGLLGEQYF. CDR3 DNA sequence: TGCGCCAGCAGCCTTTCACAGGGGCTGCTGGGGGAGCAGTACTTC.

The rearrangement joins TRBV11-3 to TRBJ2-7; 10 nucleotides agree with TRBD1. The ends lost 7 bases at V and 6 bases at J; junction bases unmatched: 15. CDR3 length: 16 amino acids. Per germline, CDR1 SGHNT and CDR2 YENEEA. The CDR3 region is CASIRQGTGVFAEQYF. In nucleotides, the CDR3 is TGTGCCAGCATCCGCCAGGGGACAGGGGTTTTCGCCGAGCAGTACTTC.

Remarks on this clone: Within the sample, other DNA sequences also encode this same CDR3. The chain uses TRBV9 and TRBJ1-2; D is possibly TRBD1 (6 bases). Per the germline V gene, CDR1 is SGDLS and CDR2 is YYNGEE. The CDR3 spans 15 residues. V was pared by 0 bases and J by 0 bases, with 9 bases between. DNA of the CDR3: TGTGCCAGCAGCGTAGGGGGGGCCCCTAACTATGGCTACACCTTC. Amino acid sequence: CASSVGGAPNYGYTF.

The chain recombines TRBV6-6 with TRBJ1-1, with D uncertain. Trimming left V 2 bases short and J 8 bases short, with 12 bases between. Germline values: CDR1 MNHNY, CDR2 SVGAGI (reference sequence). The CDR3 covers 13 residues. The CDR3 region is CASSYNAAVEAFF. The CDR3, as DNA: TGTGCCAGCAGTTACAACGCGGCAGTAGAAGCTTTCTTT.

The chain employs TRBV6-5 and TRBJ1-3; no definite D call. CDR3 size: 11 residues. Germline-derived CDR1 and CDR2 are MNHEY and SVGAGI. The V end was cut by 7 bases, the J end by 3 bases, with 4 bases between. The CDR3 region is CASIYGNTIYF. For the CDR3, the DNA is TGTGCCAGCATTTATGGAAACACCATATATTTT.

This clone was seen once. At the DNA level, this CDR3 is encoded by other sequences in the same sample as well. V is TRBV5-1 and J is TRBJ1-2; tentative D call: TRBD1 (6 bases). The CDR3 length is 14 residues. The germline V and J ends were trimmed by 3 bases and 3 bases, with 12 bases remaining between them. CDR1 is SGHRS and CDR2 is YFSETQ in the germline V gene. CDR3 DNA: TGCGCCAGCAGCTCGTCGACAGGTGACTATGGCTACACCTTC. Translated: CASSSSTGDYGYTF.

This clone was counted once. The chain recombines TRBV29-1 with TRBJ2-1; D is possibly TRBD1 (6 bases). Deletions cut 7 bases from V and 3 bases from J, with 22 bases between. Germline values: CDR1 SQVTM, CDR2 ANQGSEA. The CDR3 contains 16 residues. CDR3 protein: CSAPQGPQGYYNEQFF. The CDR3 DNA is TGCAGCGCCCCTCAGGGGCCCCAAGGGTACTACAATGAGCAGTTCTTC.

CDR3 DNA: TGTGCCAGCAGTTACGAGGGATCTAGCTACGAGCAGTACTTC. This sequence encodes CASSYEGSSYEQYF. The chain joins TRBV6-5 to TRBJ2-7; D might be TRBD2 (5 bases). CDR3 size: 14 residues. V was trimmed by 2 bases and J by 3 bases, leaving 11 bases between them. Looked up from germline, CDR1 is MNHEY and CDR2 is SVGAGI.